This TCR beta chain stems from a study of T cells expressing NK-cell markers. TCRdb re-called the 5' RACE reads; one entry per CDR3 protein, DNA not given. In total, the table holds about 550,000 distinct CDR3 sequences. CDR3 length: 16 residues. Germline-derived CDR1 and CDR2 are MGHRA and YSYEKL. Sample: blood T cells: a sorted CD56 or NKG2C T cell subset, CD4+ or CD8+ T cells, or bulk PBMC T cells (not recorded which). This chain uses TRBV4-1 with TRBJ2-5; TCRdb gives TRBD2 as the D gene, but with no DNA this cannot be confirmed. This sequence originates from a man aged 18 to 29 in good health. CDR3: CASSQEIGLDGKTQYF.